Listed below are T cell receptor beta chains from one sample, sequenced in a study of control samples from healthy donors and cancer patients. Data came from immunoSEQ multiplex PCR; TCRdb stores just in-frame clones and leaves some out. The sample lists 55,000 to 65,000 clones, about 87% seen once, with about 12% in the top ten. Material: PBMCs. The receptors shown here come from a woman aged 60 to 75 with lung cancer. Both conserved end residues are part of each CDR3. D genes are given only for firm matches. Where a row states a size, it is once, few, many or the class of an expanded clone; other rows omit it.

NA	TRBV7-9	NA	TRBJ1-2	TGTGCCAGCAGCTTAGAGGGGGAAGGCTACACCTTC	CASSLEGEGYTF
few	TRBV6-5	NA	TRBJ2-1	TGTGCCAGCAGCTATAGGGAGGTAGCGGACAATGAGCAGTTCTTC	CASSYREVADNEQFF
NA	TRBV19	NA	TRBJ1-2	TGTGCCAGTAGTGAGGGCGTCTTAGGCTACACCTTC	CASSEGVLGYTF
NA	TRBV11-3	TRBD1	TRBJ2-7	TGTGCCAGCAGCCAAAGAGGGACAGGGGACTACGAGCAGTACTTC	CASSQRGTGDYEQYF
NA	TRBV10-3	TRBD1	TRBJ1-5	TGTGCCACGCAGGGAGGGGGCGGCAATCAGCCCCAGCATTTT	CATQGGGGNQPQHF
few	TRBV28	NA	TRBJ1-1	TGTGCCAGCACCGGACCGAACACTGAAGCTTTCTTT	CASTGPNTEAFF
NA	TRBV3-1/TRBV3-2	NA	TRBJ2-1	TGTGCCAGCAGTCCTTATATACTGGGTGAGCAGTTCTTC	CASSPYILGEQFF
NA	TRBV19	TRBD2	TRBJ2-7	TGTGCCAGTAGTATTATTCCGGGAGGGTTCTACGAGCAGTACTTC	CASSIIPGGFYEQYF
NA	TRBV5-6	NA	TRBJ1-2	TGTGCCAGCAGCTTGGGGGCAGGGGCAAGTGGCTACACCTTC	CASSLGAGASGYTF
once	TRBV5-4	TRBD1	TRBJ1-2	TGTGCCAGCAGCCCCTACCTAGGACAGGGTAACTATGGCTACACCTTC	CASSPYLGQGNYGYTF
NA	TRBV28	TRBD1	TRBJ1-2	TGTGCCAGCAGTTCGTCTACAGGGGGCGTCTATGGCTACACCTTC	CASSSSTGGVYGYTF
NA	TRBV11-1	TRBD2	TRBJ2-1	TGTGCCAGCAGCGCTGTACTAGCGGGGGGGTTCTATGAGCAGTTCTTC	CASSAVLAGGFYEQFF
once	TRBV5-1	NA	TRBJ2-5	TGCGCCAGCAGCTTCGCGCAGGGCCCCCAAGAGACCCAGTACTTC	CASSFAQGPQETQYF
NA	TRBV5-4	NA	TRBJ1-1	TGTGCCAGCAGACGGGACCTGAACACTGAAGCTTTCTTT	CASRRDLNTEAFF
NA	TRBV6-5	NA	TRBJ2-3	TGTGCCAGCACTCCCAATACAGATACGCAGTATTTT	CASTPNTDTQYF
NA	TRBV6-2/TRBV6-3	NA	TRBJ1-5	TGTGCCAGCAGTTACCGGGGCGCCGACAGAGCCCAGCATTTT	CASSYRGADRAQHF
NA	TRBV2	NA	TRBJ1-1	TGTGCCAGCAACCGGGAAGGACGCTTCGAAGCTTTCTTT	CASNREGRFEAFF
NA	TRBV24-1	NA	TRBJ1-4	TGTGCCACCAGTTCCGGGATCTCAACTAATGAAAAACTGTTTTTT	CATSSGISTNEKLFF
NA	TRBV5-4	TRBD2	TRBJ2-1	TGTGCCAGCAGCTTGGTAACTAGCGGACACAATGAGCAGTTCTTC	CASSLVTSGHNEQFF
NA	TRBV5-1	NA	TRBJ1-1	TGCGCCAGCAAATGGGGATCCAGGACGACTGAAGCTTTCTTT	CASKWGSRTTEAFF
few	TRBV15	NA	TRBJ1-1	TGTGCCACCAGCAGAGGATGGGCAGCGAACACTGAAGCTTTCTTT	CATSRGWAANTEAFF
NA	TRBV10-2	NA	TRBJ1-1	TGCGCCAGCAGCCAACAGTCGAACACTGAAGCTTTCTTT	CASSQQSNTEAFF
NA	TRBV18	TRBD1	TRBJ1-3	TGTGCCAGCTCAACCGGGACAGACAGAAACACCATATATTTT	CASSTGTDRNTIYF
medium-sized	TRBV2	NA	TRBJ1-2	TGTGCCAGCAGCTACGTCGAGGGCGGGGATGGCTACACCTTC	CASSYVEGGDGYTF
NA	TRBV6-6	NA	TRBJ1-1	TGTGCCAGCAGTTCCACTCGTGGGGACACTGAAGCTTTCTTT	CASSSTRGDTEAFF
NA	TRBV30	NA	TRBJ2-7	TGTGCCTGGAGTCACCTACAGAACCTCGGGCAGTACTTC	CAWSHLQNLGQYF
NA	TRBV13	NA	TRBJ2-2	TGTGCCAGCAGCTTAGGGGGGCACGGGGAGCTGTTTTTT	CASSLGGHGELFF
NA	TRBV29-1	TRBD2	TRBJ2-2	TGCAGCGTTGAGGGACTAGCGGGGGGGTTTAACACCGGGGAGCTGTTTTTT	CSVEGLAGGFNTGELFF
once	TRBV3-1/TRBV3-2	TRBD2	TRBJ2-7	TGTGCCAGCAGCCAAGGTCCTGGGGGGGTCTACGAGCAGTACTTC	CASSQGPGGVYEQYF
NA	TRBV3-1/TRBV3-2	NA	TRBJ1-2	TGTGCCAGCAGCCAAGACCTCCTGGCTAGGGGCTACACCTTC	CASSQDLLARGYTF
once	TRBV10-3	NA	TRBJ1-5	TGTGCCATCAGTGATAGCAATCAGCCCCAGCATTTT	CAISDSNQPQHF
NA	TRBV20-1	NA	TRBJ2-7	TGCAGTGCTAGAGATGTGCTCGCGCAGTACTTC	CSARDVLAQYF
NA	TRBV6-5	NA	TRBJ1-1	TGTGCCAGCAGTACCCCTTCGAGGAGTGAAGCTTTCTTT	CASSTPSRSEAFF
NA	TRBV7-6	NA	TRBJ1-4	TGTGCCAGCAGCTTAGGGGTCAGTGGTAATGAAAAACTGTTTTTT	CASSLGVSGNEKLFF
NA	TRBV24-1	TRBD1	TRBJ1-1	TGTGCCACCAGTGATTCTCGCACAGGGGACACTGAAGCTTTCTTT	CATSDSRTGDTEAFF
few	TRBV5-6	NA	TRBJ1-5	TGTGCCAGCAGCTTGGGACAGTCCAATCAGCCCCAGCATTTT	CASSLGQSNQPQHF
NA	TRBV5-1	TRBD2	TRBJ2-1	TGCGCCAGCAGCTTGATAGGACTAGCGGACAATGAGCAGTTCTTC	CASSLIGLADNEQFF
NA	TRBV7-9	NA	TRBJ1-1	TGTGCCAGCAGCCGGGCCAGCCAGAACACTGAAGCTTTCTTT	CASSRASQNTEAFF
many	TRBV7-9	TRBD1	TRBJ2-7	TGTGCCAGCAGCTCGGACAGGGACAGGGCGGAGTACTTC	CASSSDRDRAEYF
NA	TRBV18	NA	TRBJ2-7	TGTGCCAGCTCACCACCGTCGAAAATTTACGAGCAGTACTTC	CASSPPSKIYEQYF
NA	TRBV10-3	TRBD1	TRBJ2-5	TGTGCCATCAGTTTTGACAGGGCCCAAGAGACCCAGTACTTC	CAISFDRAQETQYF